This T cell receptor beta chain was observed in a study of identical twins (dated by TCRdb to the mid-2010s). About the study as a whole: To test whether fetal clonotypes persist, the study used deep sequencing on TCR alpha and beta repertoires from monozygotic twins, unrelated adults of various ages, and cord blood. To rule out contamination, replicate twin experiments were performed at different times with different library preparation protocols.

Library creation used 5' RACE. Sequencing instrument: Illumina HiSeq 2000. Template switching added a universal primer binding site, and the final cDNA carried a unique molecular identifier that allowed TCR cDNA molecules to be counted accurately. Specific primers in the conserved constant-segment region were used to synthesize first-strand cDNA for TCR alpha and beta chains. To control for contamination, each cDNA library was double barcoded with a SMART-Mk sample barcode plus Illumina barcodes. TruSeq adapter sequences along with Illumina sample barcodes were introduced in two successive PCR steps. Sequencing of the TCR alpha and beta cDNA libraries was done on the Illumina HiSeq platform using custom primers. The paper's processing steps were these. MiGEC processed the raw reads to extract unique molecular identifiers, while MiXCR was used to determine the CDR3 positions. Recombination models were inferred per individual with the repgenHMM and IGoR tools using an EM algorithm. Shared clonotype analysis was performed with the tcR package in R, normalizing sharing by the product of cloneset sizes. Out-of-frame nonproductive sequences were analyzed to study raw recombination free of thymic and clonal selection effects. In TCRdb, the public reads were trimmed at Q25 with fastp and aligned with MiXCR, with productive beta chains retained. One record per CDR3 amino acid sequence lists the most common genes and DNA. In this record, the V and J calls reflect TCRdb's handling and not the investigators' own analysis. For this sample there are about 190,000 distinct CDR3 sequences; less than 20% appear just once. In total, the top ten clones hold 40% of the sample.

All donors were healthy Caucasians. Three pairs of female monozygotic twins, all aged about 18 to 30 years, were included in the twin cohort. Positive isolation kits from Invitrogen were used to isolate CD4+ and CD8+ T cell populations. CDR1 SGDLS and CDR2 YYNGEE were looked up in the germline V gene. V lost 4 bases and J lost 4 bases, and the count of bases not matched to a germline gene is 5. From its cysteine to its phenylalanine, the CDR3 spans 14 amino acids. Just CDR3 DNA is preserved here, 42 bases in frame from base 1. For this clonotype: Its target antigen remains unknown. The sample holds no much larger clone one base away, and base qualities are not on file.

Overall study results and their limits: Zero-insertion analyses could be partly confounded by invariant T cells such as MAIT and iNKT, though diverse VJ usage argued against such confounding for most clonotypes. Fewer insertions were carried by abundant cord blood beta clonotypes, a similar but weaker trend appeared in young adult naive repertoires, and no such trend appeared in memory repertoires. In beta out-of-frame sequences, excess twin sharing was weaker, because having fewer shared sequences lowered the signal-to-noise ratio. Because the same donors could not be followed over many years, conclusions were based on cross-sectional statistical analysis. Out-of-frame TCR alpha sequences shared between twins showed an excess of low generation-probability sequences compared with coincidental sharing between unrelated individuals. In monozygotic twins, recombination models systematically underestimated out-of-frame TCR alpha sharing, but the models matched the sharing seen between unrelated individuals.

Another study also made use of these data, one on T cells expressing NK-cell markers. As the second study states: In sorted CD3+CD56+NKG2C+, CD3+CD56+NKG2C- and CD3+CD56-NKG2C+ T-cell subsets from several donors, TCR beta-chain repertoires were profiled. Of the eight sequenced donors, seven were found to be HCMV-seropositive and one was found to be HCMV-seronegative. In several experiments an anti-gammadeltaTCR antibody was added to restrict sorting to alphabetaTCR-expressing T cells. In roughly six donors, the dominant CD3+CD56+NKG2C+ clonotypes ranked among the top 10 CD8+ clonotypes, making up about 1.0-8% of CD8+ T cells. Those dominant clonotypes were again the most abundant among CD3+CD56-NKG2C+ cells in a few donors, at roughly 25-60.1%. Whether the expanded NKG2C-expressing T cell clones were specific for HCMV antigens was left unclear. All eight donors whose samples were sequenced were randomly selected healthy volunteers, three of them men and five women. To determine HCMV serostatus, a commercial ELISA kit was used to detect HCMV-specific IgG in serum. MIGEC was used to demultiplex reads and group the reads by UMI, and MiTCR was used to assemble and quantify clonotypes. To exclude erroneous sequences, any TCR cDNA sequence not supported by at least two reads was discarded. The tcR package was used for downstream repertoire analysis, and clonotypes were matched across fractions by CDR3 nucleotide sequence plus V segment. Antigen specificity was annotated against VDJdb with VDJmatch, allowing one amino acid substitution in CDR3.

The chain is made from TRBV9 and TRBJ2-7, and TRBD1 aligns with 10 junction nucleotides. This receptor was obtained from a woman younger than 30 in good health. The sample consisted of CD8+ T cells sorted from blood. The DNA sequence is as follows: TGTGCCAGCAGCAGGGGGACAGGGGCATACGAGCAGTACTTC. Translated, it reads CASSRGTGAYEQYF. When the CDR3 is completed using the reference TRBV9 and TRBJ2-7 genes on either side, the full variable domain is DSGVTQTPKHLITATGQRVTLRCSPRSGDLSVYWYQQSLDQGLQFLIQYYNGEERAKGNILERFSAQQFPDLHSELNLSSLELGDSALYFCASSRGTGAYEQYFGPGTRLTVT.